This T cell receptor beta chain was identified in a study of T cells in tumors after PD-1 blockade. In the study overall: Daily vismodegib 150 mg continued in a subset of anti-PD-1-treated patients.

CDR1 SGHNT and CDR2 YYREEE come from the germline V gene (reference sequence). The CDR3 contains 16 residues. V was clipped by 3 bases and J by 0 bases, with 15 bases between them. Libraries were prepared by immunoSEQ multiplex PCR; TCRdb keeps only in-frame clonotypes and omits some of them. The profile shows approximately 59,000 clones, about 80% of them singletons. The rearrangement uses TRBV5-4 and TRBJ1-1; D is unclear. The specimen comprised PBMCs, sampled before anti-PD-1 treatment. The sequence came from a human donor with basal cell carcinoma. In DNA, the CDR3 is TGTGCCAGCAGCTACGACATAGGAGGGATGAACACTGAAGCTTTCTTT. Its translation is CASSYDIGGMNTEAFF.